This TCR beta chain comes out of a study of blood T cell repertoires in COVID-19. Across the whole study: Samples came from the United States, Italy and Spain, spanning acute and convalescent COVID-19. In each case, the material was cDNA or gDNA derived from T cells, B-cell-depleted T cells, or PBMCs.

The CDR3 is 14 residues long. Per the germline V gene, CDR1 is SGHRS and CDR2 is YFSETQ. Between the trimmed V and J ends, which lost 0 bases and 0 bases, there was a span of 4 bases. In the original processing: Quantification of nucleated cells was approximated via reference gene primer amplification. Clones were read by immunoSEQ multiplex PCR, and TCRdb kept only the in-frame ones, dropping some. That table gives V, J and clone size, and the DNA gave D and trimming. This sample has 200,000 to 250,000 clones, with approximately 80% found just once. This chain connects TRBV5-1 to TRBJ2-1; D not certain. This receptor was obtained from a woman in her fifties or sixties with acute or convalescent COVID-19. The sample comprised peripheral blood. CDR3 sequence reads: CASSLDSSYNEQFF. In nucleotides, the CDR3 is TGCGCCAGCAGCTTGGATAGCTCCTACAATGAGCAGTTCTTC.